These 25 T cell receptor beta chains were sequenced from one sample in a study of early T cells in non-severe SARS-CoV-2 infection. TCRdb processed the 5' RACE reads anew with MiXCR; each CDR3 protein has one entry. The data contain 25,000 to 35,000 distinct CDR3 sequences, roughly 5% of them singletons. The sequencing sample was made of whole blood. These receptors originate from an adult who was a healthcare worker with PCR-confirmed SARS-CoV-2 infection or an uninfected control (not recorded which).

This clonotype was counted between two and nine times. This chain joins TRBV29-1 and TRBJ2-5; the D gene is possibly TRBD1 (5 bases). Germline assignment: CDR1 SQVTM and CDR2 ANQGSEA. The V end lost 5 bases, the J end lost 3 bases, and 7 bases lay between the germline ends. This CDR3 is 11 amino acids long. The CDR3 reads CSVLGEETQYF. As DNA, the CDR3 is TGCAGCGTTCTAGGGGAAGAGACCCAGTACTTC.

This clonotype turned up a few times. This chain uses TRBV6-5 with TRBJ2-7; 13 nucleotides match TRBD2. In germline, CDR1 is MNHEY, CDR2 SVGAGI. The CDR3 loop spans 14 amino acids. After removal of 7 bases from V and 6 bases from J, the junction contained 6 bases not matched to a gene. DNA for the CDR3: TGTGCCAGCACCGGACTAGCGGGAGTATCCGAGCAGTACTTC. Protein product: CASTGLAGVSEQYF.

This clonotype has only a few counts. The CDR3 nucleotides are TGTGCCAGCAGTGAATCTGGGGGCGGGCAGCCCCAGCATTTT. It is translated as CASSESGGGQPQHF. The rearrangement links TRBV2 to TRBJ1-5; tentative D call: TRBD1 (6 bases). Looked up from germline, CDR1 is SNHLY and CDR2 is FYNNEI. This CDR3 is 14 amino acids long. V lost 2 bases, J lost 7 bases, and 12 bases lay in between.

This clonotype appeared a few times. The chain carries TRBV18 and TRBJ1-3; D is undetermined. V was trimmed by 1 base and J by 0 bases, leaving 4 bases between them. Germline V gene lookup returns CDR1 KGHSH and CDR2 LQKENI. This CDR3 has 14 residues. The CDR3 spells CASSPQYSGNTIYF. The CDR3 DNA follows: TGTGCCAGCTCACCACAGTACTCTGGAAACACCATATATTTT.

The V and J genes are TRBV4-1 and TRBJ2-7, with D maybe TRBD2 (5 bases). V gave up 0 bases and J gave up 5 bases, with 17 bases separating them. CDR1 is MGHRA, CDR2 YSYEKL, per germline. This CDR3 spans 16 amino acids. As DNA, the CDR3 is TGCGCCAGCAGCCAAGATCCACTAGGCGGTGTCCACGAGCAGTACTTC. Its translation: CASSQDPLGGVHEQYF.

This clonotype showed up many times. The gene calls are TRBV27 and TRBJ2-2; TRBD1 matches 8 bases. CDR1 is MNHEY and CDR2 is SMNVEV in the germline V gene (reference sequence). Germline trimming cut 3 bases from V and 5 bases from J; bases unmatched to any gene: 5. The CDR3 is made up of 15 amino acids. CDR3 loop: CASSFNRGLTGELFF. In DNA, the CDR3 is TGTGCCAGCAGTTTCAACAGGGGGTTAACCGGGGAGCTGTTTTTT.

This clonotype was seen at least ten times. V gene TRBV11-1 combines with J gene TRBJ2-1, with no clear D. Germline values: CDR1 SGHAT, CDR2 FQDESV (reference sequence). The CDR3 consists of 11 residues. With 4 bases removed from V and 10 bases from J, the gap between germline ends came to 8 bases. The CDR3 spells CASSSPGEQFF. The CDR3 coding sequence is TGTGCCAGCAGCTCCCCCGGGGAGCAGTTCTTC.

This clonotype was detected ten times or more. The V call is TRBV28, the J call TRBJ1-1; tentative D call: TRBD1 (5 bases). The germline CDR1 and CDR2 sequences are MDHEN and SYDVKM. The CDR3 length is 14 residues. The V and J ends lost 6 bases and 0 bases respectively, with 11 bases between them. The CDR3 loop reads CASSGHLMNTEAFF. The CDR3 region has the DNA TGTGCCAGCAGCGGACACCTCATGAACACTGAAGCTTTCTTT.

This clonotype occurred many times. The genes are TRBV20-1 and TRBJ2-1; no clear D. With 2 bases removed from V and 9 bases from J, the gap between germline ends came to 17 bases. Germline lookup yields CDR1 DFQATT and CDR2 SNEGSKA (reference sequence). The CDR3 length is 14 residues. CDR3 bases: TGCAGTGCTAGATTACTACGTGCCGTCAGTGAGCAGTTCTTC. It yields the protein CSARLLRAVSEQFF.

This clonotype showed up many times. The J gene is TRBJ2-2, the V gene TRBV12-3 or TRBV12-4; either TRBD1 or TRBD2 may fit D (6 bases each). The CDR3 totals 17 residues. Trimming took off 6 bases at V and 5 bases at J, with 22 bases between the two ends. This CDR3 reads CASSRGWGRASTGELFF. The CDR3 region has the DNA TGTGCCAGCAGCCGGGGGTGGGGGCGTGCGAGTACCGGGGAGCTGTTTTTT.

This clonotype has only a few counts. The V gene is TRBV5-1, the J gene TRBJ2-5, with 10 positions matching TRBD2. The CDR3 has 16 amino acids. The V gene's germline CDR1 is SGHRS and CDR2 YFSETQ. Trimming cost V 0 bases and J 1 base; bases outside gene matches: 3. CDR3 residues: CASSLVLAGGQETQYF. CDR3 in DNA: TGCGCCAGCAGCTTGGTGTTAGCGGGAGGCCAAGAGACCCAGTACTTC.

The chain couples TRBV11-2 to TRBJ2-1; D remains unclear. The germline V gene has CDR1 SGHAT and CDR2 FQNNGV. The CDR3 has 16 amino acids. V was clipped by 5 bases and J by 0 bases, with 14 bases between them. CDR3 in amino acids: CASSPIWGSSYNEQFF. The CDR3, as DNA: TGTGCCAGCAGCCCCATTTGGGGAAGCTCCTACAATGAGCAGTTCTTC.

This clonotype came up many times. The gene calls are TRBV5-3 and TRBJ2-7; the D is unclear. TRBV5-3 is designated an ORF whose function remains uncertain. This CDR3 region has 9 residues. Trimming shortened V by 6 bases and J by 6 bases, and 4 bases separated the two germline ends. The CDR3, as DNA: TGTGCCAGAATGGGCGAGCAGTACTTC. Translated, it gives CARMGEQYF.

This chain links TRBV15 with TRBJ2-5; TRBD2 matches at 9 bases. After removal of 1 base from V and 4 bases from J, the junction contained 4 bases not matched to a gene. The CDR3 is 15 amino acids. Germline assignment: CDR1 LNHNV and CDR2 YYDKDF (reference sequence). This CDR3 is CATSRVAGALETQYF. The CDR3 DNA sequence: TGTGCCACCAGCAGAGTAGCGGGAGCTCTAGAGACCCAGTACTTC.

J is TRBJ2-3 and V is TRBV4-1; 10 nucleotides line up with TRBD2. The ends lost 4 bases at V and 9 bases at J; junction bases unmatched: 13. The germline gives CDR1 MGHRA, CDR2 YSYEKL. This CDR3 spans 16 amino acids. The CDR3 here is CASSPRAGTSEGTQYF. As DNA, the CDR3 is TGCGCCAGCAGCCCGAGGGCCGGGACTAGCGAAGGAACGCAGTATTTT.

V is TRBV3-1 and J is TRBJ2-7, with D possibly being TRBD2 (6 bases). V was pared by 4 bases and J by 3 bases, with 19 bases between. This CDR3 comprises 16 residues. The germline CDR1 and CDR2 sequences are LGHDT and YNNKEL (reference sequence). The CDR3 loop is CASSRGTQSGNYEQYF. The DNA for the CDR3 is TGTGCCAGCAGCCGCGGGACCCAGAGTGGGAACTACGAGCAGTACTTC.

This clonotype was recorded at least ten times. The CDR3 sequence: CASSSDGARHNEQFF. DNA for the CDR3: TGTGCCAGCAGCTCGGATGGTGCTAGACACAATGAGCAGTTCTTC. The gene calls are TRBV7-2 and TRBJ2-1; D uncertain. Germline values: CDR1 SGHTA, CDR2 FQGNSA. This CDR3 has 15 residues. The V gene lost 4 bases and the J gene lost 5 bases, with 15 bases spanning the gap.

This clonotype was recorded a few times. The chain recombines TRBV28 with TRBJ2-7, with TRBD2 as a possible D gene (6 bases). V was pared by 4 bases and J by 4 bases, with 14 bases between. Germline V gives CDR1 MDHEN, CDR2 SYDVKM. This CDR3 region has 14 residues. CDR3 sequence reads: CASSYHGDWYEQYF. The CDR3 bases are TGTGCCAGCAGTTATCACGGGGACTGGTACGAGCAGTACTTC.

This clonotype was seen ten or more times. The chain uses TRBV28 and TRBJ2-7; 12 bases are shared with TRBD1. This CDR3 is 15 amino acids long. Trimming cost V 7 bases and J 5 bases; bases outside gene matches: 9. Germline V gene sequence: CDR1 MDHEN, CDR2 SYDVKM. The CDR3 region is CASTPWGQGANEQYF. CDR3 DNA: TGTGCCAGCACCCCTTGGGGACAGGGGGCCAACGAGCAGTACTTC.

The chain links TRBV7-2 to TRBJ2-1; D may be TRBD1 or TRBD2 (5 bases each). The CDR3 has 13 residues. CDR1 SGHTA and CDR2 FQGNSA come from the germline V gene. V was cut by 6 bases and J by 6 bases, with 12 bases left in between. This CDR3 reads CASSSGTVNEQFF. The CDR3 DNA reads TGTGCCAGCAGTTCCGGGACGGTCAATGAGCAGTTCTTC. Drawing the rest from reference TRBV7-2 and TRBJ2-1, the complete variable domain is GAGVSQSPSNKVTEKGKDVELRCDPISGHTALYWYRQSLGQGLEFLIYFQGNSAPDKSGLPSDRFSAERTGGSVSTLTIQRTQQEDSAVYLCASSSGTVNEQFFGPGTRLTVL.

This clonotype was observed many times. The chain employs TRBV28 and TRBJ2-1; D is perhaps TRBD2 (5 bases). Germline values: CDR1 MDHEN, CDR2 SYDVKM. The CDR3 has 14 amino acids. V gave up 6 bases and J gave up 7 bases, with 16 bases separating them. CDR3 loop: CASRKDLTGNEQFF. In DNA, the CDR3 is TGTGCCAGCAGGAAAGACTTGACGGGGAATGAGCAGTTCTTC.

This chain uses TRBV5-5 with TRBJ2-3; TRBD2 matches 10 bases. The CDR3 covers 18 residues. Germline V CDR1 and CDR2: SGHKS, YYEKEE (reference sequence). Losses at the gene ends were 3 bases for V and 0 bases for J; bases not matched to a gene: 10. The CDR3 region is CASSWRLAGEGSTDTQYF. DNA for the CDR3: TGTGCCAGCAGCTGGAGGCTAGCGGGAGAAGGAAGCACAGATACGCAGTATTTT. The entire variable domain, with the rest obtained from reference TRBV5-5 and TRBJ2-3, is as follows: DAGVTQSPTHLIKTRGQQVTLRCSPISGHKSVSWYQQVLGQGPQFIFQYYEKEERGRGNFPDRFSARQFPNYSSELNVNALLLGDSALYLCASSWRLAGEGSTDTQYFGPGTRLTVL.

This clonotype was recorded many times. The chain combines TRBV4-2 with TRBJ2-1; maybe TRBD2 (5 bases). Trimming took off 4 bases at V and 5 bases at J, with 9 bases between the two ends. There are 13 residues in the CDR3. CDR1 LGHNA and CDR2 YNFKEQ come from the germline V gene. DNA of the CDR3: TGTGCCAGCAGCCCTGACGGGGACAATGAGCAGTTCTTC. Translating it yields CASSPDGDNEQFF.

This clonotype came up many times. The chain combines TRBV12-3 or TRBV12-4 with TRBJ2-2, with D perhaps matching TRBD1 or TRBD2 (5 bases each). The CDR3 spans 15 residues. Trimming removed 6 bases at V and 0 bases at J, with 11 bases between. The CDR3 DNA is TGTGCCAGCAGGGCCGGGACGGCGAACACCGGGGAGCTGTTTTTT. It codes for CASRAGTANTGELFF.

The J gene is TRBJ2-7, the V gene TRBV3-1; D possibly uses TRBD1 or TRBD2 (6 bases each). V was trimmed by 4 bases and J by 3 bases, leaving 16 bases between them. The germline V gene has CDR1 LGHDT and CDR2 YNNKEL (reference sequence). The CDR3 is made up of 15 amino acids. CDR3: CASSRGGTSNYEQYF. In nucleotides, the CDR3 is TGTGCCAGCAGCCGTGGCGGGACATCCAACTACGAGCAGTACTTC.